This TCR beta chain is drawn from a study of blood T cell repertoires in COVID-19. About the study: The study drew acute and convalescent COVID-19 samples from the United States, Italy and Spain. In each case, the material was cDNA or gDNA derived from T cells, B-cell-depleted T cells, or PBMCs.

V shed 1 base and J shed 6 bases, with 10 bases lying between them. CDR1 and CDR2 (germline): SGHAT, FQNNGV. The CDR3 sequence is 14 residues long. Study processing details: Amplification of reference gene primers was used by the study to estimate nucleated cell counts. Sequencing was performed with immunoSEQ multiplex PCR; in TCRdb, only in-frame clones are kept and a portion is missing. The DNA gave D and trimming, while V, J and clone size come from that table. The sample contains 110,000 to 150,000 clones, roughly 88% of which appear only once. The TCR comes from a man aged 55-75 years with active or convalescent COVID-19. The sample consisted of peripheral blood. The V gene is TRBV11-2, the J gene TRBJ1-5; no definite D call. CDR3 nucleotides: TGTGCCAGCAGCTTAGTGGGTGGGAGTCAGCCCCAGCATTTT. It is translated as CASSLVGGSQPQHF.